Listed below are T cell receptor beta chains from one sample, sequenced in a study of blood T cell repertoires in COVID-19. Some clones are missing from TCRdb's copy, which holds only in-frame ones; the method was immunoSEQ multiplex PCR. Here the sample spans 300,000 to 450,000 clones, around 87% being singletons. The source material was PBMCs or T cells enriched from blood (not recorded which). These receptors originate from a man between 25 and 39 years old who had recovered from COVID-19. Each CDR3 is given with its conserved first and last residue. A D gene is named only where the DNA matches it firmly. Size is stated for part of the rows, as once, few or many counts, or as a class when the clone is expanded.

clone size: .
J gene: TRBJ1-5
D gene: TRBD1
V gene: TRBV7-2
CDR3 protein: CASREGQVLHQPQHF
CDR3 DNA: TGTGCCAGCAGGGAAGGACAGGTCCTACATCAGCCCCAGCATTTT

clone size: .
J gene: TRBJ2-7
D gene: .
V gene: TRBV11-2
CDR3 protein: CASSLAESSYEQYF
CDR3 DNA: TGTGCCAGCAGCTTAGCGGAGAGCTCCTACGAGCAGTACTTC

clone size: .
J gene: TRBJ1-3
D gene: TRBD1
V gene: TRBV5-1
CDR3 protein: CASSLEGDSSGNTIYF
CDR3 DNA: TGCGCCAGCAGCTTGGAGGGGGACAGCTCTGGAAACACCATATATTTT

clone size: .
J gene: TRBJ2-5
D gene: .
V gene: TRBV14
CDR3 protein: CASSQTVQETQYF
CDR3 DNA: TGTGCCAGCAGCCAGACAGTACAAGAGACCCAGTACTTC

clone size: .
J gene: TRBJ1-1
D gene: TRBD1
V gene: TRBV6-5
CDR3 protein: CASSYWQGGTEAFF
CDR3 DNA: TGTGCCAGCAGTTACTGGCAGGGGGGTACTGAAGCTTTCTTT

clone size: .
J gene: TRBJ2-7
D gene: TRBD1
V gene: TRBV12-3/TRBV12-4
CDR3 protein: CASTWTGTYEQYF
CDR3 DNA: TGTGCCAGCACGTGGACAGGGACCTACGAGCAGTACTTC

clone size: .
J gene: TRBJ2-5
D gene: TRBD1
V gene: TRBV9
CDR3 protein: CASSAWGDRSGTQYF
CDR3 DNA: TGTGCCAGCAGCGCCTGGGGGGACAGGTCCGGGACCCAGTACTTC

clone size: .
J gene: TRBJ1-5
D gene: .
V gene: TRBV7-8
CDR3 protein: CASSLMGAYSNQPQHF
CDR3 DNA: TGTGCCAGCAGCTTAATGGGAGCCTATAGCAATCAGCCCCAGCATTTT

clone size: .
J gene: TRBJ1-3
D gene: .
V gene: TRBV6-5
CDR3 protein: CASYGQPGNTIYF
CDR3 DNA: TGTGCCAGCTACGGACAGCCAGGAAACACCATATATTTT

clone size: .
J gene: TRBJ2-2
D gene: .
V gene: TRBV5-1
CDR3 protein: CASSLEDTNTGELFF
CDR3 DNA: TGCGCCAGCAGCTTGGAGGACACTAACACCGGGGAGCTGTTTTTT

clone size: .
J gene: TRBJ1-5
D gene: TRBD1
V gene: TRBV5-4
CDR3 protein: CASSSDRGHGQPQHF
CDR3 DNA: TGTGCCAGCAGCTCGGACAGGGGGCACGGTCAGCCCCAGCATTTT

clone size: .
J gene: TRBJ2-3
D gene: .
V gene: TRBV5-4
CDR3 protein: CASSSSSTTSTDTQYF
CDR3 DNA: TGTGCCAGCAGCTCCTCGAGCACGACTAGCACAGATACGCAGTATTTT

clone size: once
J gene: TRBJ1-2
D gene: .
V gene: TRBV7-9
CDR3 protein: CASSFPPDGHFNGYTF
CDR3 DNA: TGTGCCAGCAGCTTCCCCCCTGATGGACATTTTAATGGCTACACCTTC

clone size: .
J gene: TRBJ1-3
D gene: .
V gene: TRBV29-1
CDR3 protein: CSVERDNENTIYF
CDR3 DNA: TGCAGCGTTGAAAGGGACAATGAAAACACCATATATTTT

clone size: .
J gene: TRBJ1-2
D gene: .
V gene: TRBV10-3
CDR3 protein: CAISEDTRQINYGYTF
CDR3 DNA: TGTGCCATCAGTGAGGATACGCGACAGATAAACTATGGCTACACCTTC

clone size: .
J gene: TRBJ2-7
D gene: .
V gene: TRBV6-1
CDR3 protein: CASSERLTGNAYEQYF
CDR3 DNA: TGTGCCAGCAGTGAACGTCTGACAGGTAACGCCTACGAGCAGTACTTC

clone size: .
J gene: TRBJ1-1
D gene: .
V gene: TRBV4-1
CDR3 protein: CASSQKFAGGTEAFF
CDR3 DNA: TGCGCCAGCAGCCAAAAGTTCGCGGGGGGCACTGAAGCTTTCTTT

clone size: .
J gene: TRBJ2-1
D gene: TRBD2
V gene: TRBV6-5
CDR3 protein: CASARGGAINEQFF
CDR3 DNA: TGTGCCAGCGCCCGCGGGGGGGCCATCAATGAGCAGTTCTTC

clone size: .
J gene: TRBJ2-1
D gene: .
V gene: TRBV13
CDR3 protein: CASSRLPGNEQFF
CDR3 DNA: TGTGCCAGCAGCCGACTACCTGGGAATGAGCAGTTCTTC

clone size: .
J gene: TRBJ1-6
D gene: .
V gene: TRBV5-5
CDR3 protein: CASSQWAPQSPLHF
CDR3 DNA: TGTGCCAGCAGCCAATGGGCCCCCCAATCACCCCTCCACTTT

clone size: .
J gene: TRBJ2-7
D gene: .
V gene: TRBV5-1
CDR3 protein: CASSSGDSSYEQYF
CDR3 DNA: TGCGCCAGCAGCTCGGGGGACTCTTCCTACGAGCAGTACTTC

clone size: .
J gene: TRBJ1-2
D gene: .
V gene: TRBV7-2
CDR3 protein: CASSQVSGYTF
CDR3 DNA: TGTGCCAGCAGCCAGGTGTCTGGCTACACCTTC

clone size: .
J gene: TRBJ2-7
D gene: .
V gene: TRBV6-2/TRBV6-3
CDR3 protein: CASSWLDGVLEEQYF
CDR3 DNA: TGTGCCAGCAGTTGGCTCGATGGAGTCCTCGAGGAGCAGTACTTC

clone size: once
J gene: TRBJ1-6
D gene: .
V gene: TRBV6-5
CDR3 protein: CASSYSRVDSPLHF
CDR3 DNA: TGTGCCAGCAGTTACTCCAGGGTAGATTCACCCCTCCACTTT

clone size: .
J gene: TRBJ1-2
D gene: .
V gene: TRBV28
CDR3 protein: CAVRGDVYGYTF
CDR3 DNA: TGTGCAGTACGGGGGGACGTCTATGGCTACACCTTC

clone size: .
J gene: TRBJ1-5
D gene: .
V gene: TRBV6-5
CDR3 protein: CASIEGTLNQPQHF
CDR3 DNA: TGTGCCAGCATCGAAGGGACTCTAAATCAGCCCCAGCATTTT

clone size: .
J gene: TRBJ1-1
D gene: TRBD1
V gene: TRBV14
CDR3 protein: CASSQRRQGAGSTEAFF
CDR3 DNA: TGTGCCAGCAGCCAAAGGCGACAGGGCGCCGGGTCCACTGAAGCTTTCTTT

clone size: .
J gene: TRBJ1-1
D gene: .
V gene: TRBV30
CDR3 protein: CAWTTRGSLNTEAFF
CDR3 DNA: TGTGCCTGGACTACAAGGGGATCACTAAACACTGAAGCTTTCTTT

clone size: .
J gene: TRBJ1-2
D gene: .
V gene: TRBV5-1
CDR3 protein: CASSLDDSTGPLYGYTF
CDR3 DNA: TGCGCCAGCAGCTTGGACGACAGCACAGGACCCCTCTATGGCTACACCTTC

clone size: .
J gene: TRBJ1-1
D gene: .
V gene: TRBV29-1
CDR3 protein: CSVEHRWKNTEAFF
CDR3 DNA: TGCAGCGTTGAACACAGGTGGAAGAACACTGAAGCTTTCTTT

clone size: .
J gene: TRBJ2-1
D gene: TRBD1
V gene: TRBV7-2
CDR3 protein: CASSPAGTGAYNEQFF
CDR3 DNA: TGTGCCAGTTCCCCTGCGGGGACAGGGGCTTACAATGAGCAGTTCTTC

clone size: .
J gene: TRBJ1-5
D gene: TRBD1
V gene: TRBV5-1
CDR3 protein: CASSPSGRGNQPQHF
CDR3 DNA: TGCGCCAGCAGCCCTTCCGGCAGGGGGAATCAGCCCCAGCATTTT

clone size: .
J gene: TRBJ2-7
D gene: TRBD1
V gene: TRBV29-1
CDR3 protein: CSVEGTGAYEQYF
CDR3 DNA: TGCAGCGTTGAGGGGACAGGAGCCTACGAGCAGTACTTC

clone size: .
J gene: TRBJ1-5
D gene: .
V gene: TRBV7-7
CDR3 protein: CASSLGRQGREPQHF
CDR3 DNA: TGTGCTAGCAGCTTAGGTCGACAAGGGAGGGAGCCCCAGCATTTT

clone size: .
J gene: TRBJ1-2
D gene: .
V gene: TRBV11-2
CDR3 protein: CASSLWSEDGYTF
CDR3 DNA: TGTGCCAGCAGCTTATGGTCAGAGGATGGCTACACCTTC

clone size: .
J gene: TRBJ1-2
D gene: TRBD1
V gene: TRBV6-1
CDR3 protein: CASSEYVQDRNYGYTF
CDR3 DNA: TGTGCCAGCAGTGAATATGTTCAGGACAGGAACTATGGCTACACCTTC

clone size: .
J gene: TRBJ1-2
D gene: .
V gene: TRBV28
CDR3 protein: CASLQGINGYTF
CDR3 DNA: TGTGCCAGCCTCCAGGGGATCAATGGCTACACCTTC

clone size: .
J gene: TRBJ1-1
D gene: .
V gene: TRBV19
CDR3 protein: CASQSQGLNTEAFF
CDR3 DNA: TGTGCCAGTCAGTCCCAGGGGCTGAACACTGAAGCTTTCTTT

clone size: .
J gene: TRBJ2-1
D gene: TRBD1
V gene: TRBV19
CDR3 protein: CASSRGPYNEQFF
CDR3 DNA: TGTGCCAGCTCCAGGGGGCCTTACAATGAGCAGTTCTTC

clone size: .
J gene: TRBJ2-1
D gene: TRBD1
V gene: TRBV7-2
CDR3 protein: CASSLVKTGTGTEQFF
CDR3 DNA: TGTGCCAGCAGCTTAGTGAAAACCGGGACAGGGACTGAGCAGTTCTTC

clone size: few
J gene: TRBJ1-3
D gene: .
V gene: TRBV7-8
CDR3 protein: CASSLPSRQVSGNTIYF
CDR3 DNA: TGTGCCAGCAGCTTACCTTCCCGGCAGGTCTCTGGAAACACCATATATTTT

clone size: once
J gene: TRBJ2-2
D gene: .
V gene: TRBV27
CDR3 protein: CASRTPGERTGELFF
CDR3 DNA: TGTGCCAGCAGAACCCCAGGGGAACGCACCGGGGAGCTGTTTTTT

clone size: .
J gene: TRBJ1-2
D gene: TRBD1
V gene: TRBV12-3/TRBV12-4
CDR3 protein: CASSSWDSYGYTF
CDR3 DNA: TGTGCCAGCAGTTCCTGGGACAGCTATGGCTACACCTTC

clone size: .
J gene: TRBJ1-6
D gene: TRBD1
V gene: TRBV3-1/TRBV3-2
CDR3 protein: CASRSDRGNSPLHF
CDR3 DNA: TGTGCCAGCAGATCAGACAGGGGAAATTCACCCCTCCACTTT

clone size: .
J gene: TRBJ2-1
D gene: TRBD2
V gene: TRBV18
CDR3 protein: CASSPIAGGPVDEQFF
CDR3 DNA: TGTGCCAGCTCACCGATAGCGGGGGGGCCGGTGGATGAGCAGTTCTTC

clone size: few
J gene: TRBJ2-3
D gene: TRBD1
V gene: TRBV4-1
CDR3 protein: CASSPLVQGVSDTQYF
CDR3 DNA: TGCGCCAGCAGCCCTTTAGTACAGGGGGTTTCAGATACGCAGTATTTT

clone size: .
J gene: TRBJ1-1
D gene: .
V gene: TRBV7-2
CDR3 protein: CASSLRLQGNTEAFF
CDR3 DNA: TGTGCCAGCAGCTTACGGTTACAGGGGAACACTGAAGCTTTCTTT

clone size: once
J gene: TRBJ2-5
D gene: .
V gene: TRBV19
CDR3 protein: CASSRVLYQETQYF
CDR3 DNA: TGTGCCAGTAGTCGAGTATTATACCAAGAGACCCAGTACTTC

clone size: few
J gene: TRBJ1-1
D gene: TRBD1
V gene: TRBV5-5
CDR3 protein: CASSSGPGQVNTEAFF
CDR3 DNA: TGTGCCAGCAGCTCAGGGCCGGGACAGGTTAACACTGAAGCTTTCTTT

clone size: .
J gene: TRBJ1-2
D gene: TRBD1
V gene: TRBV19
CDR3 protein: CASSVGTGVYGYTF
CDR3 DNA: TGTGCCAGTAGTGTCGGGACAGGGGTCTATGGCTACACCTTC

clone size: .
J gene: TRBJ1-2
D gene: .
V gene: TRBV6-1
CDR3 protein: CASSEAREISNYGYTF
CDR3 DNA: TGTGCCAGCAGTGAAGCGAGGGAGATTTCTAACTATGGCTACACCTTC

clone size: .
J gene: TRBJ2-1
D gene: TRBD2
V gene: TRBV10-2
CDR3 protein: CASRNGGGVNNEQFF
CDR3 DNA: TGCGCCAGCAGGAACGGCGGGGGGGTCAACAATGAGCAGTTCTTC

clone size: .
J gene: TRBJ2-1
D gene: TRBD2
V gene: TRBV11-2
CDR3 protein: CASSLVGGLARNEQFF
CDR3 DNA: TGTGCCAGCAGTTTAGTTGGGGGACTAGCCCGCAATGAGCAGTTCTTC

clone size: .
J gene: TRBJ2-3
D gene: TRBD1
V gene: TRBV10-3
CDR3 protein: CATGGQGSTDTQYF
CDR3 DNA: TGTGCCACCGGAGGACAGGGAAGCACAGATACGCAGTATTTT

clone size: .
J gene: TRBJ1-2
D gene: .
V gene: TRBV2
CDR3 protein: CASSEGVRGYTF
CDR3 DNA: TGTGCCAGCAGTGAAGGGGTGCGGGGCTACACCTTC

clone size: .
J gene: TRBJ2-3
D gene: .
V gene: TRBV10-3
CDR3 protein: CAISGLVKRSTSTDTQYF
CDR3 DNA: TGTGCCATCAGTGGGCTAGTCAAACGATCCACTAGCACAGATACGCAGTATTTT

clone size: .
J gene: TRBJ1-2
D gene: .
V gene: TRBV30
CDR3 protein: CAWSIDEGGYGYTF
CDR3 DNA: TGTGCCTGGAGCATAGACGAGGGCGGCTATGGCTACACCTTC

clone size: .
J gene: TRBJ1-5
D gene: .
V gene: TRBV3-1/TRBV3-2
CDR3 protein: CASSQESGSGQPQHF
CDR3 DNA: TGTGCCAGCAGCCAAGAGTCCGGATCGGGTCAGCCCCAGCATTTT

clone size: .
J gene: TRBJ2-1
D gene: TRBD2
V gene: TRBV2
CDR3 protein: CASRGRAYNEQFF
CDR3 DNA: TGTGCCAGCAGGGGGAGGGCCTACAATGAGCAGTTCTTC